Following are 22 T cell receptor beta chains from one sample sequenced in a study of T cells after yellow fever vaccination (dated by TCRdb to the late 2010s). The sample's treatment or condition label, decoded: live attenuated yellow fever vaccine strain. The library relied on 5' RACE. The data were produced on an Illumina HiSeq 2500. TCRdb reprocessing: public reads trimmed at Q25 with fastp, clones called with MiXCR, in-frame beta chains kept. Rows are unified per CDR3 protein, each entry keeping the most common DNA and genes. This sample comprises roughly 300,000 distinct CDR3 sequences, about 6.9% of them detected only once. The top ten constitute roughly a sixth of the sample. Here the sequenced sample was PBMCs, taken approximately 40 days after the first yellow fever vaccination. Receptors originate from a man aged 18 to 30 who received the YFV17D yellow fever vaccine.

This clonotype was seen only a few times. The CDR3 is CSARAPPSGGPWGELFF. CDR3 nucleotide sequence: TGCAGTGCTAGAGCCCCTCCCAGCGGGGGGCCGTGGGGGGAGCTGTTTTTT. The chain joins TRBV20-1 to TRBJ2-2, with TRBD2 matching 9 bases. The CDR3 has 17 amino acids. In germline, CDR1 is DFQATT, CDR2 SNEGSKA (reference sequence). J was trimmed by 8 bases and V by 1 base; bases with no gene match: 14.

The V gene is TRBV6-5, the J gene TRBJ2-5; no clear D. CDR1 MNHEY and CDR2 SVGAGI come from the germline V gene. The CDR3 consists of 12 residues. With 5 bases removed from V and 5 bases from J, the gap between germline ends came to 9 bases. CDR3 amino acids: CASSDLMETQYF. Written as DNA, the CDR3 is TGTGCCAGCAGTGACTTGATGGAGACCCAGTACTTC.

This clonotype was counted a few times. This chain uses TRBV4-3 with TRBJ1-4, with no clear D. Germline lookup yields CDR1 LGHNA and CDR2 YSLEER. The CDR3 sequence is 13 residues long. V was clipped by 0 bases and J by 15 bases, with 14 bases between them. Here the CDR3 DNA reads TGCGCCAGCAGCCAAGATCCGCGGACCGGGTTGTTTTTT. Its protein is CASSQDPRTGLFF.

This sequence joins TRBV7-2 and TRBJ2-3, with unresolved D. Trimming took off 5 bases at V and 6 bases at J, with 15 bases between the two ends. CDR3 length equals 14 residues. Germline V gene lookup returns CDR1 SGHTA and CDR2 FQGNSA. The CDR3 bases are TGTGCCAGCAGCCTAAAAGTATCGGCGGATACGCAGTATTTT. Amino acid sequence: CASSLKVSADTQYF.

The table lists this clonotype with many counts. The chain has TRBV11-2 and TRBJ1-2, with TRBD1 matching over 8 bases. The CDR3 totals 13 residues. V was clipped by 5 bases and J by 7 bases; unmatched bases: 6. Germline CDR1 SGHAT, CDR2 FQNNGV. The CDR3 sequence is CASSTTGAVGYTF. The CDR3 coding sequence is TGTGCCAGCAGCACGACAGGGGCGGTTGGCTACACCTTC.

This clonotype was seen more than once but under ten times. This chain connects TRBV12-3 or TRBV12-4 to TRBJ1-4; 12 positions match TRBD1. The CDR3 length is 14 residues. Unmatched junction bases numbered 7, after V lost 10 bases and J lost 7 bases. The DNA for the CDR3 is TGTGCCACCAGAGGGACAGGGGGCGGTGAAAAACTGTTTTTT. Its protein is CATRGTGGGEKLFF.

This clonotype occurred many times. The chain combines TRBV6-5 with TRBJ2-5, with D maybe TRBD2 (7 bases). V lost 0 bases to trimming and J lost 10 bases, with 18 bases between them. CDR1 MNHEY and CDR2 SVGAGI come from the germline V gene. CDR3 length: 15 residues. The DNA for the CDR3 is TGTGCCAGCAGTTACTCAATCGGGGGCAGGGAGGGCCAGTACTTC. It specifies CASSYSIGGREGQYF.

There are a few counts of this clonotype. This chain connects TRBV7-9 to TRBJ1-2, with 11 bases identical to TRBD1. CDR3 length equals 14 residues. The V and J ends lost 7 bases and 6 bases, in that order; junction bases with no gene match: 7. CDR1 is SEHNR, CDR2 FQNEAQ, per germline (reference sequence). The CDR3 region is CASIMDRGLDGYTF. In DNA, the CDR3 is TGTGCCAGCATCATGGACAGGGGGCTCGATGGCTACACCTTC.

This chain connects TRBV7-2 to TRBJ2-3, with 7 bases lining up with TRBD2. This CDR3 contains 15 residues. CDR1 SGHTA and CDR2 FQGNSA come from the germline V gene. The trim removed 2 bases at V and 4 bases at J, leaving 6 bases unmatched. CDR3 coding DNA: TGTGCCAGCAGCTTAATGGGACTACCGGCAGATACGCAGTATTTT. Amino acid sequence: CASSLMGLPADTQYF.

This clonotype was recorded a few times. The CDR3 DNA is TGTGCCAGCAGCTTAGAAACAGGCCTCAGCTATGGCTACACCTTC. Protein sequence: CASSLETGLSYGYTF. The chain has TRBV7-9 and TRBJ1-2, with a possible D match to TRBD1 (5 bases). In germline, CDR1 is SEHNR, CDR2 FQNEAQ (reference sequence). The CDR3 spans 15 residues. Trimming stripped 1 base from V and 4 bases from J, with 13 bases between.

This clonotype has only a few counts. V is TRBV12-3 or TRBV12-4 and J is TRBJ1-2, with 8 bases that match TRBD1. There are 14 residues in the CDR3. V lost 4 bases to trimming and J lost 3 bases; unmatched junction nucleotides: 4. The CDR3 here is CASSSRQGYYGYTF. In DNA form, the CDR3 reads TGTGCCAGCAGTTCAAGACAGGGGTACTATGGCTACACCTTC.

The table lists this clonotype with a count of one. V and J are TRBV11-2 and TRBJ1-6, with 7 bases identical to TRBD1. From germline, CDR1 is SGHAT and CDR2 FQNNGV. The V gene end was trimmed by 3 bases and the J gene end by 3 bases; junction bases not matched to a gene: 5. This CDR3 has 16 amino acids. Here the CDR3 DNA reads TGTGCCAGCAGCTTGAGACAGGGAGACTATAATTCACCCCTCCACTTT. Encoded protein: CASSLRQGDYNSPLHF.

J is TRBJ2-2 and V is TRBV21-1; the D call TRBD1 from the table was never checked on the DNA. TRBV21-1 is assigned pseudogene status. This CDR3 spans 16 amino acids. Here the CDR3 reads CASSRGRGLVTGELFF. DNA of the CDR3: TGTGCCAGCAGCCGTGGTAGGGGGCTCGTCACCGGGGAGCTGTTTTTT.

V and J are TRBV7-2 and TRBJ2-3; no clear D. The V and J ends lost 3 bases and 1 base respectively, with 8 bases between them. Looked up from germline, CDR1 is SGHTA and CDR2 is FQGNSA. The CDR3 is made up of 14 amino acids. CDR3 in amino acids: CASSLEPRTDTQYF. The CDR3 region has the DNA TGTGCCAGCAGCTTGGAGCCTCGCACAGATACGCAGTATTTT.

This rearrangement joins TRBV6-2 or TRBV6-3 to TRBJ1-6; the D gene is possibly TRBD1 (5 bases). The V gene's germline CDR1 is MNHEY and CDR2 SVGEGT. CDR3 length equals 14 residues. V lost 7 bases, J lost 8 bases, and 15 bases lay in between. The CDR3 sequence is CASKTGTGYSPLHF. The CDR3 coding sequence is TGTGCCAGCAAGACCGGGACGGGGTATTCACCCCTCCACTTT.

This clonotype appeared a few times. V usage is TRBV7-3 and J usage is TRBJ1-1, with D possibly being TRBD1 (5 bases). CDR1 and CDR2 from the germline V gene are SGHTA and FQGTGA. V lost 5 bases and J lost 4, with 14 bases in between. The CDR3 totals 14 residues. The CDR3 reads CASSARGGSTEAFF. Here the CDR3 DNA reads TGTGCCAGCAGCGCCCGGGGGGGAAGCACTGAAGCTTTCTTT.

This clonotype was counted between two and nine times. The gene calls are TRBV21-1 and TRBJ2-3; TRBD2 is the table's D call, not checked against the DNA. TRBV21-1 is an annotated pseudogene. The CDR3 covers 17 residues. This CDR3 reads CASSKEGTGGSTDTQYF. Here the CDR3 DNA reads TGTGCCAGCAGCAAAGAAGGGACCGGAGGGAGCACAGATACGCAGTATTTT.

This clonotype occurred many times. The V and J genes are TRBV28 and TRBJ1-1, with D tentatively TRBD1 (5 bases). CDR1 is MDHEN and CDR2 is SYDVKM in the germline V gene. V dropped 8 bases and J dropped 1 base, with 32 bases sitting between them. The CDR3 loop spans 20 amino acids. CDR3 amino acids: CASLITFYPLLGGRNTEAFF. The CDR3 DNA sequence: TGTGCCAGCCTAATCACCTTTTACCCCCTACTCGGGGGGAGGAACACTGAAGCTTTCTTT. The complete variable domain, with remaining parts taken from reference TRBV28 and TRBJ1-1, reads DVKVTQSSRYLVKRTGEKVFLECVQDMDHENMFWYRQDPGLGLRLIYFSYDVKMKEKGDIPEGYSVSREKKERFSLILESASTNQTSMYLCASLITFYPLLGGRNTEAFFGQGTRLTVV.

This clonotype was seen at least ten times. V and J are TRBV7-9 and TRBJ2-7; D may be TRBD1 (6 bases). Trimming removed 2 bases from V and 0 bases from J, with 8 bases in between. The CDR3 extends over 14 amino acids. In germline, CDR1 is SEHNR, CDR2 FQNEAQ (reference sequence). CDR3 sequence (DNA): TGTGCCAGCAGCTTACAGACAGGCTCCTACGAGCAGTACTTC. Translating it yields CASSLQTGSYEQYF.

The rearrangement joins TRBV20-1 to TRBJ2-7, with 9 nucleotides matching TRBD1. The V gene's germline CDR1 is DFQATT and CDR2 SNEGSKA (reference sequence). This CDR3 contains 20 residues. Losses at the gene ends were 3 bases for V and 2 bases for J; bases not matched to a gene: 23. The CDR3 here is CSARPPPGTGPWAGPYEQYF. The CDR3 coding sequence is TGCAGTGCTAGGCCGCCTCCCGGGACAGGGCCGTGGGCCGGCCCCTACGAGCAGTACTTC.

The chain has TRBV6-7 and TRBJ1-1; weak D call: TRBD1 (5 bases). TRBV6-7 is noted as an ORF with a role that remains uncertain. The CDR3 length is 15 residues. Trimming pared 7 bases from V and 9 bases from J, leaving 24 bases between. CDR3 nucleotide sequence: TGTGCCAGCAAAGGGGCCAAGGCCCGCCCTAGCAAAGCTTTCTTT. This gives the protein CASKGAKARPSKAFF.

V is TRBV25-1 and J is TRBJ1-1; D may be TRBD1 (6 bases). V was shortened by 3 bases and J by 4 bases, with 12 bases between the two germline ends. Germline V gene sequence: CDR1 MGHDK, CDR2 SYGVNS. The CDR3 loop spans 14 amino acids. The CDR3 protein is CASSDPGARTEAFF. CDR3 in DNA: TGTGCCAGCAGTGATCCGGGGGCGCGCACTGAAGCTTTCTTT.